Here is one T cell receptor beta chain with its context. In the original processing: Amplification of reference gene primers provided the estimated nucleated cell counts. Generated by immunoSEQ multiplex PCR, the TCRdb table keeps only in-frame clones and is missing some. V, J and clone size derive from that table, while D and trimming were established from the DNA sequence. The repertoire consists of about 69,000 clones, with 79% occurring once and the leading ten covering approximately 15%. The data stem from a study of blood T cell repertoires in COVID-19. With 6 bases removed from V and 8 bases from J, the gap between germline ends came to 17 bases. The germline gives CDR1 MNHEY, CDR2 SVGAGI. There are 14 residues in the CDR3.

The specimen was peripheral blood. This receptor was taken from a man in his 60s with acute or convalescent COVID-19. V gene TRBV6-5 combines with J gene TRBJ2-1; tentative D call: TRBD2 (7 bases). CDR3 loop: CASRGTGGFDEQFF. The CDR3 DNA sequence: TGTGCCAGCAGGGGGACGGGGGGCTTCGATGAGCAGTTCTTC.